This T cell receptor beta chain appears in the sequencing data of a study of regulatory T cells in long-lasting Graves disease. The study's findings and limits: There was favoring of TRBV28, TRBJ1-2 and TRBJ2-5 in persistent disease. Less diverse TCR repertoires were seen in persistent Graves' patients than in newly diagnosed ones.

The table lists this clonotype with many counts. Its antigen is as yet unknown. Libraries of TCR beta came from iRepertoire HTBI primers plus Arm-PCR of CDR3 regions. Source study methods: Sample data revealed approximately 62 TRBV and over eleven TRBJ segments. TCRdb reprocessed the multiplex PCR reads via MiXCR and lists one record per CDR3 protein. TCRdb's processing, not the authors' own work, is the source of the V and J calls. The data show hundreds of thousands of distinct CDR3 sequences, with around a sixth seen just once and about 24% held by the top ten. Time point here: newly diagnosed GD, antithyroid drugs for less than 3 months. Extracted RNA from PBMCs served as the source of the TCR library. CDR1 and CDR2 (germline): GTSNPN, SVGIG (reference sequence). The CDR3 extends over 13 amino acids. V gave up 5 bases and J gave up 4 bases, with 12 bases separating them.

The chain uses TRBV30 and TRBJ1-5; D call uncertain. The clonotype originates from a female donor with Graves disease. The source was peripheral blood mononuclear cells (PBMCs), collected at new diagnosis, from a patient treated with antithyroid drugs. CDR3 loop: CAWGNDGNQPQHF. CDR3 DNA: TGTGCCTGGGGTAATGACGGGAATCAGCCCCAGCATTTT.